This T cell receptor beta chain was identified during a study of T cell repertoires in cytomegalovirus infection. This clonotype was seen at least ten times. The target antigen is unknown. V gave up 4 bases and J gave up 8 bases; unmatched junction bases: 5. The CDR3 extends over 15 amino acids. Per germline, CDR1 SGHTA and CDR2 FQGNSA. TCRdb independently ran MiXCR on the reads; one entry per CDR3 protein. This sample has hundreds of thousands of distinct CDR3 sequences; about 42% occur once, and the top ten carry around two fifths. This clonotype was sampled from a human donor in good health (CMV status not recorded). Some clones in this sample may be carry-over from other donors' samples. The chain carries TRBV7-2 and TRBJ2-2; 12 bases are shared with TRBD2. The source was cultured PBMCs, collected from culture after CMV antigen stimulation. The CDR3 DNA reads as TGTGCCAGCAGCTCTCGACTAGCGGGAGCAGGGGAGCTGTTTTTT. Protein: CASSSRLAGAGELFF.